Listed below are T cell receptor beta chains from one sample, sequenced in a study of blood T cell repertoires in COVID-19. Libraries were prepared by immunoSEQ multiplex PCR; TCRdb keeps only in-frame clonotypes and omits some of them. The data show 130,000 to 150,000 clones, more than 75% seen once. What was sequenced was peripheral blood. Receptors were obtained from a woman in her sixties or seventies with COVID-19, enrolled during active disease. Both conserved end residues are part of each CDR3.

TRBV5-1	TRBJ2-1	CASSSPLAGGRNEQFF
TRBV11-2	TRBJ2-4	CASNAGGGKNIQYF
TRBV5-5	TRBJ1-2	CASSSSSLEGYTF
TRBV19	TRBJ1-1	CASRQQGAGYTEAFF
TRBV25-1	TRBJ1-6	CASRQTGTGRSPLHF
TRBV2	TRBJ1-3	CASSAGGGNTIYF
TRBV5-1	TRBJ1-4	CASSLWGGNEKLFF
TRBV21-1	TRBJ2-6	CASSFYRLLSSGANVLTF
TRBV5-8	TRBJ1-2	CASSPDREVGYTF
TRBV6-2/TRBV6-3	TRBJ2-5	CASSLTSGGAETQYF
TRBV6-1	TRBJ2-6	CARTGGSGANVLTF
TRBV4-1	TRBJ1-3	CASSQWGQGALSSGNTIYF
TRBV9	TRBJ2-6	CASSVQGSGANVLTF
TRBV6-1	TRBJ1-3	CASSEGPSRGTRTGNTIYF
TRBV9	TRBJ2-5	CASSEHMTYQETQYF
TRBV19	TRBJ1-1	CASSFGTGNTEAFF
TRBV5-1	TRBJ1-2	CASSLGPPGDYGYTF